These 31 T cell receptor beta chains originate from one sample sequenced in a study of T cell responses to AZD1222 COVID-19 vaccine. TCRdb's table, derived via immunoSEQ multiplex PCR, lists solely in-frame clones and lacks some. The sample contains more than 80,000 clones, approximately 85% of which appear only once. Here the sequenced sample was peripheral blood, taken 28 days after the second AZD1222 dose. Receptors were obtained from an adult who received the AZD1222 COVID-19 vaccine.

The chain joins TRBV14 to TRBJ2-3; TRBD2 matches 14 bases. Germline assignment: CDR1 SGHDN and CDR2 FVKESK. With 1 base clipped from V and 6 bases from J, the junction kept 6 bases outside the gene matches. The CDR3 consists of 17 residues. The CDR3 bases are TGTGCCAGCAGCCAAGTCGGGACTAGCGGGGGTGTTGATACGCAGTATTTT. Translated: CASSQVGTSGGVDTQYF.

The CDR3 DNA reads TGTGCCAGCAAGCCCCAGGCCTTTTCATCGGTTCACAATGAGCAGTTCTTC. Protein sequence: CASKPQAFSSVHNEQFF. The rearrangement joins TRBV27 to TRBJ2-1; D unresolved. The CDR3 covers 17 residues. The germline V gene encodes CDR1 MNHEY and CDR2 SMNVEV (reference sequence). Trimming pared 7 bases from V and 5 bases from J, leaving 24 bases between.

This sequence joins TRBV6-5 and TRBJ1-3; D remains unclear. Germline CDR1 and CDR2: MNHEY and SVGAGI. The length of the CDR3 is 15 residues. With 5 bases removed from V and 4 bases from J, the gap between germline ends came to 15 bases. CDR3 nucleotides: TGTGCCAGCAGTCCGGACCGGTTTCAAGGAAACACCATATATTTT. It encodes CASSPDRFQGNTIYF.

The V and J genes are TRBV29-1 and TRBJ2-7; no definite D call. Between the trimmed V and J ends, which lost 1 base and 2 bases, there was a span of 15 bases. Germline loops: CDR1 SQVTM, CDR2 ANQGSEA. The length of the CDR3 is 15 residues. The CDR3 region is CSVEAPRKGAYEQYF. In nucleotides, the CDR3 is TGCAGCGTTGAAGCCCCGAGGAAGGGCGCCTACGAGCAGTACTTC.

This sequence joins TRBV19 and TRBJ1-4; 8 positions agree with TRBD1. Germline V gene lookup returns CDR1 LNHDA and CDR2 SQIVND (reference sequence). The CDR3 sequence is 14 residues long. Trimming took 5 bases from V and 8 from J; bases not matched to a gene: 7. CDR3: CASSSTGGEEKLFF. CDR3 nucleotide sequence: TGTGCCAGTAGTTCCACAGGGGGTGAGGAAAAACTGTTTTTT.

The chain joins TRBV7-2 to TRBJ2-7; D not certain. Looked up from germline, CDR1 is SGHTA and CDR2 is FQGNSA. V was cut by 1 base and J by 2 bases, with 3 bases left in between. This CDR3 spans 12 amino acids. The CDR3 bases are TGTGCCAGCAGCTTAGGCGCCTACGAGCAGTACTTC. It specifies CASSLGAYEQYF.

The chain is built from TRBV20-1 and TRBJ2-1, with 11 bases identical to TRBD2. The CDR3 totals 17 residues. Germline V CDR1 and CDR2: DFQATT, SNEGSKA (reference sequence). V shed 3 bases, J shed 6 bases, and the junction held 13 bases outside the gene matches. CDR3 loop: CSASGWVSGRGVNEQFF. The CDR3 region has the DNA TGCAGTGCTAGTGGTTGGGTTAGCGGGAGGGGGGTCAATGAGCAGTTCTTC.

The gene calls are TRBV28 and TRBJ1-1; TRBD1 might be the D (6 bases). Trimming took off 8 bases at V and 0 bases at J, with 16 bases between the two ends. Germline loops: CDR1 MDHEN, CDR2 SYDVKM. The CDR3 covers 15 residues. Here the CDR3 DNA reads TGTGCCAGCTCCAGGGGCAGACTTATGAACACTGAAGCTTTCTTT. It yields the protein CASSRGRLMNTEAFF.

This clone came up once. The chain has TRBV4-1 and TRBJ1-2; no clear D. The germline V gene encodes CDR1 MGHRA and CDR2 YSYEKL. Deletions cut 1 base from V and 4 bases from J, with 10 bases between. This CDR3 is built from 14 residues. Written as DNA, the CDR3 is TGCGCCAGCAGCCAAGCTGGACCCCCCTATGGCTACACCTTC. As protein: CASSQAGPPYGYTF.

This sequence joins TRBV11-3 and TRBJ2-1, with D possibly matching TRBD2 (6 bases). The V gene's germline CDR1 is SGHNT and CDR2 YENEEA. The V end was cut by 0 bases, the J end by 9 bases, with 12 bases between. The CDR3 loop spans 14 amino acids. In nucleotides, the CDR3 is TGTGCCAGCAGCTTAGATCGATGGGGAGGTGAGCAGTTCTTC. Protein sequence: CASSLDRWGGEQFF.

The rearrangement joins TRBV5-6 to TRBJ2-7, with TRBD1 identical over 7 bases. Germline CDR1 is SGHDT and CDR2 is YYEEEE. This CDR3 contains 13 residues. Germline trimming cut 2 bases from V and 5 bases from J; bases unmatched to any gene: 4. The CDR3 coding sequence is TGTGCCAGCAGCTTCCGGGACAGTAACGAGCAGTACTTC. Translation gives CASSFRDSNEQYF.

This clone has just a few counts. The CDR3 DNA sequence: TGTGCCAGCACCCTGGACAGGGGAAAAGCTTTCTTT. This codes for CASTLDRGKAFF. V and J are TRBV12-3 or TRBV12-4 and TRBJ1-1; 9 bases match TRBD1. The CDR3 loop spans 12 amino acids. After removal of 7 bases from V and 9 bases from J, the junction contained 6 bases not matched to a gene.

V usage is TRBV18 and J usage is TRBJ2-5; a weak D match, TRBD2 (5 bases). V was pared by 3 bases and J by 5 bases, with 13 bases between. CDR1 and CDR2 from the germline V gene are KGHSH and LQKENI. There are 14 residues in the CDR3. The CDR3 spells CASSPSLGGETQYF. The CDR3 region has the DNA TGTGCCAGCTCACCGTCACTTGGCGGGGAGACCCAGTACTTC. Variable domain in full (rest from reference TRBV18 and TRBJ2-5): NAGVMQNPRHLVRRRGQEARLRCSPMKGHSHVYWYRQLPEEGLKFMVYLQKENIIDESGMPKERFSAEFPKEGPSILRIQQVVRGDSAAYFCASSPSLGGETQYFGPGTRLLVL.

The sample holds a few counts of this clone. The chain combines TRBV3-1 (or the pseudogene TRBV3-2) with TRBJ1-2; 7 nucleotides line up with TRBD1. Trimming removed 5 bases from V and 7 bases from J; junction bases left unmatched: 4. The CDR3 runs 12 residues. In germline, CDR1 is LGHDT, CDR2 YNNKEL (reference sequence). The CDR3 sequence: CASSVRTGGYTF. DNA for the CDR3: TGTGCCAGCAGCGTTCGGACAGGTGGCTACACCTTC.

The CDR3 DNA reads TGTGCCAGCAGCCCCTACGGAGGGAACACTGAAGCTTTCTTT. Its protein product is CASSPYGGNTEAFF. V gene TRBV14 combines with J gene TRBJ1-1, with unresolved D. V gave up 4 bases and J gave up 1 base, with 10 bases separating them. The CDR3 is 14 amino acids. CDR1 is SGHDN and CDR2 is FVKESK in the germline V gene.

This chain connects TRBV6-5 to TRBJ2-5; the D is unclear. The V gene lost 7 bases and the J gene lost 5 bases, with 8 bases spanning the gap. CDR1 MNHEY and CDR2 SVGAGI come from the germline V gene. CDR3 length: 11 amino acids. This CDR3 is CASTNGETQYF. The CDR3 region has the DNA TGTGCCAGCACCAACGGGGAGACCCAGTACTTC.

The genes are TRBV18 and TRBJ2-1; 8 bases agree with TRBD2. The CDR3 runs to 15 residues. J was trimmed by 7 bases and V by 4 bases; bases with no gene match: 9. Germline V CDR1 and CDR2: KGHSH, LQKENI. CDR3 in amino acids: CASSLHSGKKNEQFF. CDR3 bases: TGTGCCAGCTCACTTCATAGCGGGAAGAAGAATGAGCAGTTCTTC.

The chain carries TRBV5-5 and TRBJ1-2; D gene unclear. Between the trimmed V and J ends, which lost 6 bases and 5 bases, there was a span of 14 bases. The CDR3 has 13 amino acids. Germline V CDR1 and CDR2: SGHKS, YYEKEE (reference sequence). CDR3 sequence: CASTTLGGYGYTF. As DNA, the CDR3 is TGTGCCAGCACCACTTTAGGAGGTTATGGCTACACCTTC. The entire variable domain, with the rest obtained from reference TRBV5-5 and TRBJ1-2, is as follows: DAGVTQSPTHLIKTRGQQVTLRCSPISGHKSVSWYQQVLGQGPQFIFQYYEKEERGRGNFPDRFSARQFPNYSSELNVNALLLGDSALYLCASTTLGGYGYTFGSGTRLTVV.

Written as DNA, the CDR3 is TGTGCCAGCAGTCGAGACCCGCCCGGACTATACCATGAGCAGTTCTTC. This encodes CASSRDPPGLYHEQFF. The chain recombines TRBV27 with TRBJ2-1, with a tentative D call TRBD2 (6 bases). Trimming stripped 5 bases from V and 8 bases from J, with 22 bases between. This CDR3 comprises 16 residues. CDR1 is MNHEY, CDR2 SMNVEV, per germline (reference sequence).

The chain combines TRBV4-1 with TRBJ2-7; TRBD2 agrees at 13 bases. The CDR3 has 15 amino acids. CDR1 MGHRA and CDR2 YSYEKL come from the germline V gene. The V segment lost 5 bases and the J segment 3 bases; nucleotides outside the gene matches: 4. The CDR3 DNA sequence: TGCGCCAGCAGCAAACTAGCGGGGGGGCTCTACGAGCAGTACGTC. It is translated as CASSKLAGGLYEQYV.

This chain joins TRBV11-2 and TRBJ1-6; no reliable D call. This CDR3 spans 12 amino acids. V was pared by 4 bases and J by 9 bases, with 7 bases between. CDR1 and CDR2 (germline): SGHAT, FQNNGV. The CDR3 sequence: CASSSPGSPLHF. The CDR3 coding sequence is TGTGCCAGCAGCTCGCCAGGTTCACCCCTCCACTTT. The whole variable domain, filled in from reference TRBV11-2 and TRBJ1-6, reads EAGVAQSPRYKIIEKRQSVAFWCNPISGHATLYWYQQILGQGPKLLIQFQNNGVVDDSQLPKDRFSAERLKGVDSTLKIQPAKLEDSAVYLCASSSPGSPLHFGNGTRLTVT.

This clone ranks as medium-sized. The gene calls are TRBV6-5 and TRBJ2-7, with a weak D call TRBD2 (5 bases). From germline, CDR1 is MNHEY and CDR2 SVGAGI. The CDR3 spans 14 residues. V shed 4 bases and J shed 3 bases, with 13 bases lying between them. For the CDR3, the DNA is TGTGCCAGCAGTTTCTCAACCGGGGACTACGAGCAGTACGTC. Amino acid sequence: CASSFSTGDYEQYV.

The chain is built from TRBV12-3 or TRBV12-4 and TRBJ1-2, with D tentatively TRBD1 (6 bases). The length of the CDR3 is 13 residues. Trimming cost V 6 bases and J 2 bases, with 10 bases left between them. The CDR3 sequence is CASSRDRNYGYTF. CDR3 DNA: TGTGCCAGCAGCCGCGACAGGAACTATGGCTACACCTTC.

The chain joins TRBV28 to TRBJ1-2, with TRBD1 as a possible D gene (6 bases). There are 14 residues in the CDR3. Germline lookup yields CDR1 MDHEN and CDR2 SYDVKM. V was pared by 9 bases and J by 4 bases, with 18 bases between. CDR3 sequence (DNA): TGTGCCAGTCGGGGGGCAGGGCAAGCCTATGGCTACACCTTC. Translation: CASRGAGQAYGYTF.

The rearrangement joins TRBV10-3 to TRBJ2-3, with 9 bases matching TRBD2. Per germline, CDR1 ENHRY and CDR2 SYGVKD. The length of the CDR3 is 16 residues. V lost 6 bases, J lost 2 bases, and 9 bases stayed unmatched. The CDR3 DNA sequence: TGTGCCATCAGCCGAATGACTAGCGGATACACAGATACGCAGTATTTT. Protein sequence: CAISRMTSGYTDTQYF.

The CDR3 region is CAWSVTGTYSGNTIYF. As DNA, the CDR3 is TGTGCCTGGAGTGTAACCGGCACTTACTCTGGAAACACCATATATTTT. This chain links TRBV30 with TRBJ1-3; no clear D gene. V dropped 0 bases and J dropped 0 bases, with 12 bases sitting between them. Germline V gene data show CDR1 as GTSNPN and CDR2 as SVGIG (reference sequence). The CDR3 has 16 amino acids.

V and J are TRBV9 and TRBJ2-1; a possible D gene is TRBD2 (5 bases). V was trimmed by 4 bases and J by 8 bases, leaving 16 bases between them. The CDR3 contains 14 residues. Per the germline V gene, CDR1 is SGDLS and CDR2 is YYNGEE. CDR3 in DNA: TGTGCCAGCAGCCACGATCCGACCGGGGATGAGCAGTTCTTC. This translates into CASSHDPTGDEQFF.

V gene TRBV29-1 combines with J gene TRBJ1-5; 7 bases line up with TRBD1. The CDR3 runs 14 residues. Germline values: CDR1 SQVTM, CDR2 ANQGSEA. The J segment lost 3 bases and the V segment lost 4 bases, leaving 6 bases of the junction unmatched. In DNA form, the CDR3 reads TGCAGCGTTGGAGGTACAGGGGACAATCAGCCCCAGCATTTT. Encoded protein: CSVGGTGDNQPQHF.

A single count supports this clone. V is TRBV5-1 and J is TRBJ1-6, with TRBD1 identical over 9 bases. V shed 4 bases, J shed 7 bases, and the junction held 3 bases outside the gene matches. The CDR3 has 14 residues. Germline V gives CDR1 SGHRS, CDR2 YFSETQ. CDR3 DNA: TGCGCCAGCAGCCCGACAGGGGGAAATTCACCCCTCCACTTT. Its translation is CASSPTGGNSPLHF.

The DNA of the CDR3 is TGTGCCAGCACTCCTTCAGGGCATAACTATGGCTACACCTTC. Its protein product is CASTPSGHNYGYTF. The V call is TRBV28, the J call TRBJ1-2; TRBD1 might be the D (5 bases). Trimming took off 7 bases at V and 1 base at J, with 13 bases between the two ends. CDR1 is MDHEN, CDR2 SYDVKM, per germline. The CDR3 length is 14 residues.

In nucleotides, the CDR3 is TGTGCCACCAGTGTTCGGGGACAGTCCTACAATGAGCAGTTCTTC. Translated, it gives CATSVRGQSYNEQFF. The chain is built from TRBV24-1 and TRBJ2-1, with TRBD1 matching over 7 bases. This CDR3 is built from 15 residues. The trim removed 5 bases at V and 1 base at J, leaving 4 bases unmatched. Looked up from germline, CDR1 is KGHDR and CDR2 is SFDVKD.